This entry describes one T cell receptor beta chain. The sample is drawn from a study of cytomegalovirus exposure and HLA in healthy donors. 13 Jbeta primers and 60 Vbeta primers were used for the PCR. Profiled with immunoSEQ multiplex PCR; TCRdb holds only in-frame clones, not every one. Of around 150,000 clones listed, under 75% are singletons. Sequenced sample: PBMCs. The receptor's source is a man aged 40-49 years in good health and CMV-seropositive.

Here the CDR3 reads CASSSWTGNYEQYF. In nucleotides, the CDR3 is TGTGCCAGCAGTTCTTGGACAGGGAACTACGAGCAGTACTTC. J is TRBJ2-7 and V is TRBV27; 8 nucleotides line up with TRBD1. The germline gives CDR1 MNHEY, CDR2 SMNVEV (reference sequence). The CDR3 length is 14 residues. Trimming took 4 bases from V and 3 from J; bases not matched to a gene: 5.